This T cell receptor (beta chain) was profiled in a study of Graves' ophthalmopathy and Graves' hyperthyroidism listed by TCRdb under 2018. Looking at the study overall: Peripheral blood was collected at initial diagnosis, prior to any treatment. The study used TCR beta repertoire signatures to distinguish Graves' ophthalmopathy from Graves' hyperthyroidism and to predict progression to ophthalmopathy. In total, 135 blood samples were TCR-sequenced: approximately 42 ophthalmopathy, approximately 80 hyperthyroidism and about 17 hyperthyroidism-to-ophthalmopathy patients. To explore V-J signatures that distinguish ophthalmopathy from hyperthyroidism, a discovery set of about a hundred patients was enrolled, made up of 43 with ophthalmopathy and under 65 with stable hyperthyroidism. An independent validation cohort comprised 18 hyperthyroidism patients and about 16 patients who later progressed from hyperthyroidism to ophthalmopathy. T-cell repertoires of thyroid tissue and blood were compared in 5 or 6 hyperthyroidism patients. Once sampling was done, hyperthyroidism patients were given methimazole at a starting dose of 30 mg daily, while ophthalmopathy patients were given high-dose intravenous methylprednisolone. The approximately 95 discovery patients were divided at random into training and test sets in a 7:3 ratio.

For repertoire sequencing, the TCR beta CDR3 regions were amplified from RNA transcripts. The first round was an RT-PCR using HTBI primers with the Qiagen OneStep RT-PCR kit, and this first round was followed by a second-round multiplex PCR, then size selection and purification. Sequencing of the libraries was carried out on an Illumina HiSeq2000 in paired-end mode with 100 bp reads. The published analysis was carried out like this. Reads were processed with SOAPnuke, discarding reads with adapters, uncalled bases, mean Phred below 15, or no exact constant-primer or identifier match. COPE v1.2.5 was used to merge the high-quality paired reads. Each unique nucleotide sequence was defined as a clonotype, and clonotypes were aligned to IMGT TRB V, D and J references with MiTCR v1.1. Only V-J combinations with frequency above 0.0001 were analysed, covering approximately 99% of repertoires. For each V-J combination, a TCR clonal expansion and chaos score was defined as the ratio of F50 clonal expansion to chaos observed in the TCRdist matrix. Welch's t-statistics and random forest were used to reduce features to over ten V-J combinations, which were fed into a naive Bayes classifier. The Morisita-Horn index was used to measure how similar the thyroid and blood repertoires were. TCRdb reprocessed the public reads (quality trimming at Q25 with fastp, clone calling with MiXCR) and kept in-frame beta chains. Each CDR3 protein appears once, grouped with its most common genes and DNA. The V and J calls come from TCRdb's annotation, not from the publication. Within this sample are some 150,000 distinct CDR3 sequences, with roughly 36% of them counted one time only. 8% to 9% of the sample belongs to the ten largest clones.

Patients with ophthalmopathy had moderately to severely active disease, with a Clinical Activity Score of 3 or more, a NOSPECS grade of 4 or more, and a disease duration of less than 3 months. Patients were excluded if they had other autoimmune diseases, uncontrolled infections, pregnancy or lactation. Diagnosis was based on clinical symptoms, serum thyroxine, TRAb, thyroid ultrasound and orbital computed tomography. Ficoll-Paque density gradient centrifugation was used to isolate PBMCs from about 10 ml of fresh peripheral blood. Total RNA was extracted with Trizol reagent and quality-checked on an Agilent 2100 Bioanalyzer. This clonotype was seen a few times. Its recognized antigen is unknown. Base qualities are not at hand, and no much larger clone is one base apart. The CDR3, cysteine through phenylalanine, is 14 amino acids long. The CDR3 DNA has 42 bases and is translated from base 1. The germline V gene provides CDR1 MDHEN and CDR2 SYDVKM. V loses 7 bases at its end and J loses 1 base; junction bases beyond the gene matches: 5.

Overall results and qualifications from the work: Ophthalmopathy was separated from stable hyperthyroidism by the 13-signature model with around 88% sensitivity and 81% to 83% specificity in cross-validation and with 80%/75% in the test set. In validation, the model predicted ophthalmopathy progression with 70.59% sensitivity and approximately 78% specificity; fewer than 15 predicted patients were CT-confirmed with GO in a median of about 6.1 months. Sample size was not predetermined statistically, and investigators were not blinded to group allocation. Among expanded thyroid clonotypes with frequency above 0.001, most also showed up in blood, which suggests that blood repertoires may reflect the thyroid immune response.

Recombination connected TRBV28 to TRBJ2-7, with 9 bases in between that match TRBD1. The clonotype was recovered from a man under 40 with Graves' ophthalmopathy. Donor details come from another sample of the same person, matched by shared clones. Sequenced sample: peripheral blood. The CDR3 region reads CASIEQGASYEQYF. In nucleotide form, the sequence is TGTGCCAGCATCGAACAGGGGGCATCCTACGAGCAGTACTTC.